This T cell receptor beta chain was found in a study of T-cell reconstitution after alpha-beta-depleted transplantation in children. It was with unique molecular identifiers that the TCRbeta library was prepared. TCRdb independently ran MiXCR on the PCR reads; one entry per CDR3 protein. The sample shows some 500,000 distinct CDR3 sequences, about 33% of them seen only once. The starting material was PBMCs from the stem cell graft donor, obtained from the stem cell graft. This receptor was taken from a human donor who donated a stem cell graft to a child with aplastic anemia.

The CDR3 region is CASSFEGSRSYEQYF. CDR3 DNA: TGTGCCAGCAGTTTCGAGGGGTCGCGCTCCTACGAGCAGTACTTC. V is TRBV27 and J is TRBJ2-7; possibly TRBD1 or TRBD2 for D (5 bases each). Between the trimmed V and J ends, which lost 3 bases and 0 bases, there was a span of 12 bases. The CDR3 spans 15 residues. Germline CDR1 reads MNHEY; CDR2 reads SMNVEV (reference sequence).